The T cell receptor beta chain described here comes from a study of blood T cell repertoires in COVID-19. Across the study: Collection of acute and convalescent COVID-19 samples took place in the United States, Italy and Spain. T cells, B-cell-depleted T cells, or PBMCs provided the cDNA or gDNA that served as material.

Trimming took off 0 bases at V and 8 bases at J, with 13 bases between the two ends. This CDR3 contains 14 residues. The germline gives CDR1 LGHDT, CDR2 YNNKEL (reference sequence). Per the original data handling: By means of reference gene primer amplification, nucleated cell counts were estimated. Profiled with immunoSEQ multiplex PCR; TCRdb holds only in-frame clones, not every one. The V and J calls and the clone size are those of that table, but D and trimming were determined from the DNA. The sample contains 150,000 to 200,000 clones, 75% to 80% of which appear only once. The specimen was peripheral blood. The rearrangement joins TRBV3-1 (or the pseudogene TRBV3-2) to TRBJ1-2; D is uncertain. The receptor's source is a woman aged 65 to 85 with acute or convalescent COVID-19. CDR3 loop: CASSQDTVFRGYTF. In DNA, the CDR3 is TGTGCCAGCAGCCAAGATACAGTCTTCCGGGGCTACACCTTC.